The sample holds many counts of the clone carrying this T cell receptor beta chain. These data belong to a study of response to subunit inactivated influenza vaccine. Using its own MiXCR run on the RT-PCR reads, TCRdb lists one record per CDR3 protein. The sample gives roughly 540,000 distinct CDR3 sequences, 20% to 25% of which show up once; approximately 2.9% is in the top ten. Trimming took off 2 bases at V and 3 bases at J, with 27 bases between the two ends. The germline gives CDR1 LGHDT, CDR2 YNNKEL (reference sequence). CDR3 length equals 20 residues. These data were also reused for a study on T cells expressing NK-cell markers. That source adds: Synthesis of TCR beta cDNA relied on 5'RACE template switching carrying UMIs. The study drew TCR beta repertoires from sorted CD3+CD56+NKG2C+, CD3+CD56+NKG2C- and CD3+CD56-NKG2C+ T cells.

The sample in question was CD4+ T cells sorted from PBMCs, obtained about 11 days after vaccination. The chain employs TRBV3-1 and TRBJ2-3; D is possibly TRBD1 (7 bases). The sequence came from a man aged 50 to 60 who received an inactivated influenza vaccine. The CDR3 loop reads CASSQLVGTADRGFTDTQYF. CDR3 coding DNA: TGTGCCAGCAGCCAATTGGTCGGGACAGCGGATCGGGGGTTTACAGATACGCAGTATTTT.